This TCR beta chain was recovered during a study of T cells in Graves' hyperthyroidism and ophthalmopathy. CDR3 length: 13 amino acids. Germline values: CDR1 LGHNA, CDR2 YSLEER. Deletions cut 4 bases from V and 9 bases from J, with 15 bases between. The CDR3 regions of TCR beta were amplified from RNA transcripts. Researchers ran a first-round RT-PCR on the TCR CDR3 using the HTBI primer set. Using its own MiXCR run on the multiplex PCR reads, TCRdb lists one record per CDR3 protein. The table includes around 700,000 distinct CDR3 sequences, roughly 32% detected once. The rearrangement links TRBV4-3 to TRBJ1-1, with unresolved D. The sequence was collected from a middle-aged woman with Graves' hyperthyroidism. Sequencing input: blood. For the CDR3, the DNA is TGCGCCAGCAGCCCCATCCTAGGCAGGCAAGCTTTCTTT. Its translation is CASSPILGRQAFF.